The sequence of this T cell receptor (beta chain) was determined in a study of technical replicates of blood from several donors. Using immunoSEQ multiplex PCR, the repertoire was profiled, and TCRdb retains in-frame clones only, with some absent. The data contain roughly 62,000 clones, 85% to 90% of them singletons. The V gene's germline CDR1 is LGHNA and CDR2 YNFKEQ. V dropped 4 bases and J dropped 0 bases, with 11 bases sitting between them. CDR3 size: 15 residues. The sample comprised PBMCs. The receptor was derived from a human donor in good health. Some clones in this sample may be carry-over from other donors' samples. The rearrangement joins TRBV4-2 to TRBJ2-3; perhaps TRBD2 as D (5 bases). The CDR3 loop is CASSPVASSTDTQYF. The CDR3 DNA follows: TGTGCCAGCAGCCCGGTAGCGAGTAGCACAGATACGCAGTATTTT.